Each of the 11 T cell receptor beta chains below was sequenced from the same sample in a study of OX40 agonist ivuxolimab in advanced cancers. TCRdb's copy holds only in-frame clones and misses some; the assay was immunoSEQ multiplex PCR. Here the sample spans roughly 33,000 clones, over 60% being singletons. The specimen was CD4+ or CD8+ T cells sorted from blood, collected in a trial of the OX40 agonist ivuxolimab. The source of these receptors is an adult with an advanced solid tumor such as melanoma, head and neck, liver or kidney cancer.

The table lists this clone with a few counts. The rearrangement links TRBV10-2 to TRBJ1-1; D uncertain. The CDR3 contains 12 residues. CDR1 WSHSY and CDR2 SAAADI come from the germline V gene. V lost 7 bases, J lost 10 bases, and 16 bases lay in between. CDR3 protein: CASKDGPGLAFF. The CDR3, as DNA: TGCGCCAGCAAGGACGGGCCTGGGTTAGCTTTCTTT.

V usage is TRBV5-1 and J usage is TRBJ1-1, with 8 bases identical to TRBD1. V lost 4 bases, J lost 5 bases, and 7 bases stayed unmatched. CDR1 is SGHRS and CDR2 is YFSETQ in the germline V gene. CDR3 length: 14 amino acids. The CDR3 sequence is CASSIQGARTEAFF. The CDR3 bases are TGCGCCAGCAGCATTCAGGGGGCGAGAACTGAAGCTTTCTTT. Using reference TRBV5-1 and TRBJ1-1 for the parts outside the CDR3, the full variable domain is KAGVTQTPRYLIKTRGQQVTLSCSPISGHRSVSWYQQTPGQGLQFLFEYFSETQRNKGNFPGRFSGRQFSNSRSEMNVSTLELGDSALYLCASSIQGARTEAFFGQGTRLTVV.

The chain joins TRBV5-8 to TRBJ2-7, with 9 positions matching TRBD1. CDR1 and CDR2 from the germline V gene are SGHTS and YDEGEE. The CDR3 extends over 15 amino acids. With V trimmed by 5 bases and J by 3 bases, 9 bases remained unmatched. CDR3 in DNA: TGTGCCAGCAGGTTGCCGGGACAGGGTAACTACGAGCAGTACGTC. It specifies CASRLPGQGNYEQYV.

This clone was detected only once. The chain joins TRBV2 to TRBJ1-2; the match to TRBD1 covers 7 bases. This CDR3 spans 14 amino acids. Trimming removed 4 bases from V and 8 bases from J; junction bases left unmatched: 10. Germline V lookup: CDR1 SNHLY, CDR2 FYNNEI. CDR3 in DNA: TGTGCCAGCAGTGCAACGACAGGGACCAACGGCTACACCTTC. Translating gives CASSATTGTNGYTF.

The gene calls are TRBV7-2 and TRBJ1-6; TRBD1 is a possible D gene (6 bases). The CDR3 has 14 amino acids. V gave up 6 bases and J gave up 9 bases, with 15 bases separating them. Germline lookup yields CDR1 SGHTA and CDR2 FQGNSA. Written as DNA, the CDR3 is TGTGCCAGCAGTGACCAGGGGTTCTCTTCACCCCTCCACTTT. Its protein product is CASSDQGFSSPLHF.

By proportion, this clone is medium-sized. This chain links TRBV2 with TRBJ2-7; possibly TRBD2 for D (5 bases). Trimming left V 11 bases short and J 7 bases short, with 18 bases between. This CDR3 contains 12 residues. Germline CDR1 reads SNHLY; CDR2 reads FYNNEI. The CDR3 bases are TGTGCCGATCGGGGTATTTTGGAGGAGCAGTACTTC. Protein sequence: CADRGILEEQYF.

This sequence joins TRBV27 and TRBJ2-7; 8 bases match TRBD1. CDR1 and CDR2 (germline): MNHEY, SMNVEV (reference sequence). The CDR3 is 16 residues long. The V segment lost 3 bases and the J segment 6 bases; nucleotides outside the gene matches: 13. The CDR3 DNA is TGTGCCAGCAGTTTCTCGGGGAGGACAGGGTCCAGCGAGCAGTACTTC. This translates into CASSFSGRTGSSEQYF.

The chain carries TRBV7-7 and TRBJ2-2, with 11 bases matching TRBD2. The ends lost 5 bases at V and 6 bases at J; junction bases unmatched: 8. This CDR3 contains 16 residues. Germline lookup yields CDR1 SSHAT and CDR2 FNYEAQ (reference sequence). This CDR3 reads CASSRVAGGPPGELFF. The CDR3 DNA is TGTGCCAGCAGCCGCGTAGCGGGGGGGCCCCCCGGGGAGCTGTTTTTT. Drawing the rest from reference TRBV7-7 and TRBJ2-2, the complete variable domain is GAGVSQSPRYKVTKRGQDVTLRCDPISSHATLYWYQQALGQGPEFLTYFNYEAQPDKSGLPSDRFSAERPEGSISTLTIQRTEQRDSAMYRCASSRVAGGPPGELFFGEGSRLTVL.

The V and J genes are TRBV29-1 and TRBJ1-1; possibly TRBD1 for D (6 bases). CDR3 size: 12 residues. V lost 8 bases, J lost 2 bases, and 12 bases lay in between. The V gene's germline CDR1 is SQVTM and CDR2 ANQGSEA. The CDR3 nucleotides are TGCAGCACAGGGAATTACAACACTGAAGCTTTCTTT. Protein: CSTGNYNTEAFF.

The V and J genes are TRBV5-1 and TRBJ2-7; 7 bases are a match to TRBD1. The germline gives CDR1 SGHRS, CDR2 YFSETQ. This CDR3 contains 15 residues. Trimming at V came to 4 bases and at J to 3 bases, leaving 10 bases not matched to a gene. As DNA, the CDR3 is TGCGCCAGCAGCGGCCCGGGACAGCAACACTACGAGCAGTACGTC. Protein product: CASSGPGQQHYEQYV.

This clone was recorded once. The genes are TRBV7-9 and TRBJ1-3, with 7 bases aligning to TRBD1. This CDR3 is built from 14 residues. CDR1 SEHNR and CDR2 FQNEAQ come from the germline V gene (reference sequence). J gave up 0 bases and V 4 bases, and 0 bases lay outside the gene matches. The CDR3 loop is CASSSGGSGNTIYF. The CDR3 nucleotides are TGTGCCAGCAGCTCAGGGGGCTCTGGAAACACCATATATTTT.